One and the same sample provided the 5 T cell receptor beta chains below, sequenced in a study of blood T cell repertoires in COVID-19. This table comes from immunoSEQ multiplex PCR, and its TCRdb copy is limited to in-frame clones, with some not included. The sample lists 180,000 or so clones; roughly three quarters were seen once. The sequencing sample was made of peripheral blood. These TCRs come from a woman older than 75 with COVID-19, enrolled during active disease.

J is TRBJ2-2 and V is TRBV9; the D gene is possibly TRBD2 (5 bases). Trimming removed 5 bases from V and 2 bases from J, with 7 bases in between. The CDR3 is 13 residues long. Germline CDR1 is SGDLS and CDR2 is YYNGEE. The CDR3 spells CASRAENTGELFF. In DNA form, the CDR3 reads TGTGCCAGCAGAGCGGAAAACACCGGGGAGCTGTTTTTT.

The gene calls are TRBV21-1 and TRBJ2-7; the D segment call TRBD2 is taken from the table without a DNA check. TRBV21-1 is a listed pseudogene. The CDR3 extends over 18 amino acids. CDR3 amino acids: CASSKEGGTSGTDYEQYF. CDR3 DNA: TGTGCCAGCAGCAAAGAAGGGGGGACTAGCGGGACCGACTACGAGCAGTACTTC.

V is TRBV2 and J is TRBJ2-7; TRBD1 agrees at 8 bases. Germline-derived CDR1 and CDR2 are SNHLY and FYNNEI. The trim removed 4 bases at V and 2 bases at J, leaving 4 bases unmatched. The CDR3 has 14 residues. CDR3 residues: CASSAGTGTYEQYF. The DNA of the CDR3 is TGTGCCAGCAGTGCCGGGACAGGAACCTACGAGCAGTACTTC.

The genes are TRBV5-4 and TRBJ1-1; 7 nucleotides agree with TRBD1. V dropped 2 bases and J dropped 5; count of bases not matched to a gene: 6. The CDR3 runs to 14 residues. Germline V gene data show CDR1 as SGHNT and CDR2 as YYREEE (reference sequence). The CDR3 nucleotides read TGTGCCAGCAGCTTAACAGGGGCGTGGACTGAAGCTTTCTTT. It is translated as CASSLTGAWTEAFF.

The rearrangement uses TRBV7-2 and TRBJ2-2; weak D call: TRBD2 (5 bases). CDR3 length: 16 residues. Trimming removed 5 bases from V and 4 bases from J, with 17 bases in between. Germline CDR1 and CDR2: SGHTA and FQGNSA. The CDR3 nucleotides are TGTGCCAGCAGCCCCCCCGGCGGGCGGGTCACCGGGGAGCTGTTTTTT. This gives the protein CASSPPGGRVTGELFF.